Listed here are 19 T cell receptor beta chains from one sample, sequenced in a study of neurological immune-mediated disorders. TCRdb reanalysed the 5' RACE reads using MiXCR and keeps one entry per CDR3 protein. The table shows about 59,000 distinct CDR3 sequences, with approximately 25% occurring only once. Time point meaning: technical triplicate 2. Sequencing input: PBMCs. The receptors were gathered from a man in his 60s with HTLV-1-associated myelopathy (HAM/TSP).

The table lists this clonotype with many counts. CDR3 sequence: CASSPRGGQGGGYTF. CDR3 nucleotides: TGTGCCAGCAGCCCCCGGGGGGGTCAGGGTGGAGGCTACACCTTC. V usage is TRBV7-2 and J usage is TRBJ1-2, with D maybe TRBD1 (5 bases). V lost 5 bases, J lost 8 bases, and 21 bases lay in between. The CDR3 totals 15 residues. The germline CDR1 and CDR2 sequences are SGHTA and FQGNSA.

The table lists this clonotype with a few counts. A much larger clone lies one base from this, so it may be a read error. The chain employs TRBV20-1 and TRBJ1-1, with 7 bases matching TRBD1. The CDR3 is 15 amino acids. The germline V gene has CDR1 DFQATT and CDR2 SNEGSKA (reference sequence). V trimming: 5 bases; J trimming: 1 base; junction bases outside the gene matches: 10. The CDR3 DNA reads TGCAGTGCTCCGAAAGGGAGGGACAGGAACACTGAAGCTTTCTTT. It translates to CSAPKGRDRNTEAFF.

This clonotype has a count of ten or more. Here the CDR3 DNA reads TGTGCCAGCAGACTAGAGGGACAGGGAGGCTTCAGCGGAGAGACCCAGTACTTC. Amino acid sequence: CASRLEGQGGFSGETQYF. V and J are TRBV2 and TRBJ2-5; 9 bases are a match to TRBD1. J gave up 4 bases and V 6 bases, and 18 bases lay outside the gene matches. The germline V gene encodes CDR1 SNHLY and CDR2 FYNNEI. The CDR3 is 18 residues long. Full variable domain (missing parts from reference TRBV2 and TRBJ2-5): EPEVTQTPSHQVTQMGQEVILRCVPISNHLYFYWYRQILGQKVEFLVSFYNNEISEKSEIFDDQFSVERPDGSNFTLKIRSTKLEDSAMYFCASRLEGQGGFSGETQYFGPGTRLLVL.

Points on this clonotype: A much larger clone lies a single base off, so this may be a read error. The CDR3 region has the DNA TGTGCCAGCAGCTTGTACGGGACAGGGGGATTGGTAGCTTTCTTT. It codes for CASSLYGTGGLVAFF. The chain links TRBV5-5 to TRBJ1-1, with 11 bases identical to TRBD1. After removal of 1 base from V and 10 bases from J, the junction contained 9 bases not matched to a gene. This CDR3 spans 15 amino acids. The germline gives CDR1 SGHKS, CDR2 YYEKEE (reference sequence).

This clonotype was seen many times. The chain couples TRBV21-1 to TRBJ2-5; TRBD1, the table's D call, was not compared with the DNA. TRBV21-1 constitutes a pseudogene. The CDR3 spans 15 residues. CDR3 in amino acids: CASSGRQAYQETQYF. The DNA of the CDR3 is TGTGCCAGCAGCGGACGACAGGCGTACCAAGAGACCCAGTACTTC.

Ten or more counts support this clonotype. CDR3 coding DNA: TGCAGTGCTAGAACCACAGGGGATGCTGAAGCTTTCTTT. This encodes CSARTTGDAEAFF. The gene calls are TRBV20-1 and TRBJ1-1; 7 bases map to TRBD1. CDR1 is DFQATT, CDR2 SNEGSKA, per germline (reference sequence). This CDR3 contains 13 residues. Trimming removed 2 bases from V and 6 bases from J; junction bases left unmatched: 6.

The chain employs TRBV30 and TRBJ2-1, with 8 bases identical to TRBD2. With 4 bases clipped from V and 6 bases from J, the junction kept 11 bases outside the gene matches. Germline values: CDR1 GTSNPN, CDR2 SVGIG (reference sequence). CDR3 length equals 15 residues. The CDR3: CAWKGGLAGLNEQFF. As DNA, the CDR3 is TGTGCCTGGAAAGGGGGGCTAGCGGGCCTCAATGAGCAGTTCTTC.

This clonotype came up many times. V and J are TRBV27 and TRBJ2-3; the D is unclear. Between the trimmed V and J ends, which lost 4 bases and 5 bases, there was a span of 4 bases. Germline CDR1 reads MNHEY; CDR2 reads SMNVEV (reference sequence). This CDR3 comprises 11 residues. The CDR3 here is CASSSRDTQYF. The CDR3 bases are TGTGCCAGCAGTTCCAGAGATACGCAGTATTTT.

This clonotype appeared many times. This chain connects TRBV28 to TRBJ2-2; 9 bases line up with TRBD2. Germline V gene data show CDR1 as MDHEN and CDR2 as SYDVKM. This CDR3 spans 15 amino acids. J gave up 6 bases and V 5 bases, and 7 bases lay outside the gene matches. The CDR3 DNA reads as TGTGCCAGCAGTAATAGCGGGAGTCAATCCGGGGAGCTGTTTTTT. Translating gives CASSNSGSQSGELFF.

V gene TRBV4-1 combines with J gene TRBJ1-4; the D is unclear. The V end lost 0 bases, the J end lost 6 bases, and 11 bases lay between the germline ends. This CDR3 comprises 15 residues. The germline V gene has CDR1 MGHRA and CDR2 YSYEKL. DNA for the CDR3: TGCGCCAGCAGCCAAGAAAGGATCGCCGATGAAAAACTGTTTTTT. As protein: CASSQERIADEKLFF.

There are many counts of this clonotype. The genes are TRBV5-1 and TRBJ1-1; TRBD1 matches at 7 bases. The CDR3 runs 13 residues. Losses at the gene ends were 3 bases for V and 4 bases for J; bases not matched to a gene: 3. The germline V gene has CDR1 SGHRS and CDR2 YFSETQ. This CDR3 reads CASSSGTATEAFF. In DNA form, the CDR3 reads TGCGCCAGCAGCTCAGGGACAGCCACTGAAGCTTTCTTT.

Details on this clonotype: Compared with germline, one end of the junction differs, possibly owing to a read error. This chain links TRBV6-1 with TRBJ1-5, with D maybe TRBD1 (5 bases). This CDR3 comprises 15 residues. CDR1 is MNHNS, CDR2 SASEGT, per germline. CDR3 sequence: CPSRIEDITNQPQHF. As DNA, the CDR3 is TGTCCCAGTCGGATTGAGGACATCACCAATCAGCCCCAGCATTTT.

The chain recombines TRBV2 with TRBJ2-7; 8 bases align to TRBD1. CDR3 length equals 15 residues. The ends lost 4 bases at V and 1 base at J; junction bases unmatched: 6. Germline V lookup: CDR1 SNHLY, CDR2 FYNNEI. The CDR3 protein is CASSAWTGWSYEQYF. The DNA of the CDR3 is TGTGCCAGCAGTGCTTGGACAGGGTGGTCCTACGAGCAGTACTTC.

The chain combines TRBV7-8 with TRBJ2-2, with 8 bases matching TRBD2. V dropped 5 bases and J dropped 7; count of bases not matched to a gene: 6. In germline, CDR1 is SGHVS, CDR2 FQNEAQ. The length of the CDR3 is 14 residues. The CDR3 loop is CASSQRERGGELFF. CDR3 in DNA: TGTGCCAGCAGCCAGCGGGAGCGCGGCGGGGAGCTGTTTTTT. Together with reference TRBV7-8 and TRBJ2-2, the CDR3 gives the full variable domain: GAGVSQSPRYKVAKRGQDVALRCDPISGHVSLFWYQQALGQGPEFLTYFQNEAQLDKSGLPSDRFFAERPEGSVSTLKIQRTQQEDSAVYLCASSQRERGGELFFGEGSRLTVL.

This clonotype was seen repeatedly, ten times or more. The chain carries TRBV7-9 and TRBJ1-3; 9 bases fit TRBD1. V lost 6 bases and J lost 0; bases outside the gene matches: 3. Germline lookup yields CDR1 SEHNR and CDR2 FQNEAQ (reference sequence). This CDR3 comprises 15 residues. CDR3 amino acids: CASRSDRGSGNTIYF. For the CDR3, the DNA is TGTGCCAGCAGATCGGACAGGGGCTCTGGAAACACCATATATTTT. The whole variable domain, filled in from reference TRBV7-9 and TRBJ1-3, reads DTGVSQNPRHKITKRGQNVTFRCDPISEHNRLYWYRQTLGQGPEFLTYFQNEAQLEKSRLLSDRFSAERPKGSFSTLEIQRTEQGDSAMYLCASRSDRGSGNTIYFGEGSWLTVV.

The chain uses TRBV7-9 and TRBJ2-3; 10 nucleotides agree with TRBD2. The CDR3 runs to 16 residues. The V segment lost 1 base and the J segment 0 bases; nucleotides outside the gene matches: 1. Looked up from germline, CDR1 is SEHNR and CDR2 is FQNEAQ (reference sequence). The CDR3 region is CASSLVLAGSTDTQYF. CDR3 DNA: TGTGCCAGCAGCTTAGTACTAGCGGGGAGCACAGATACGCAGTATTTT.

This clonotype was detected ten times or more. V gene TRBV3-1 combines with J gene TRBJ1-5; D is unclear. Germline CDR1 is LGHDT and CDR2 is YNNKEL (reference sequence). There are 14 residues in the CDR3. Trimming removed 2 bases at V and 6 bases at J, with 11 bases between. The CDR3 DNA reads TGTGCCAGCAGCCAAATTGTGGGTTCTCAGCCCCAGCATTTT. Protein product: CASSQIVGSQPQHF.

This clonotype was recorded at least ten times. The gene calls are TRBV6-6 and TRBJ2-7; 12 bases map to TRBD2. Germline V lookup: CDR1 MNHNY, CDR2 SVGAGI (reference sequence). J lost 4 bases, V lost 5 bases, and 9 bases had no gene match. The CDR3 is 16 residues long. DNA of the CDR3: TGTGCCAGCAGTCCTCCCTCACTAGCGGGAGGTTACGAGCAGTACTTC. Protein sequence: CASSPPSLAGGYEQYF.

The V call is TRBV7-8, the J call TRBJ2-7; 8 bases match TRBD2. Germline lookup yields CDR1 SGHVS and CDR2 FQNEAQ. V shed 0 bases, J shed 4 bases, and the junction held 14 bases outside the gene matches. The CDR3 has 18 residues. CDR3 bases: TGTGCCAGCAGCTTAGCGGGGATTAGCGGGGCATCGAGATACGAGCAGTACTTC. The encoded protein is CASSLAGISGASRYEQYF.